A single sample gave rise to the 7 T cell receptor beta chains below, sequenced in a study of shared clonotypes between healthy human individuals. Using immunoSEQ multiplex PCR, the repertoire was profiled, and TCRdb retains in-frame clones only, with some absent. The sample records about 2.4 million clones, 80% to 95% being singletons. Material for sequencing was naive CD4+ T cells from PBMCs. Sample subset: CD45RA+ positively selected. The receptors originated from a man aged 18 to 29 in good health. Some clones in this sample may be carry-over from other donors' samples.

This sequence joins TRBV11-2 and TRBJ2-7, with D perhaps given as TRBD1 or TRBD2 (5 bases each). This CDR3 comprises 16 residues. Germline CDR1 SGHAT, CDR2 FQNNGV. The ends were cut back, 2 bases at V and 6 bases at J, with 20 bases in the middle. The CDR3 region is CASSLFSGTPGLEQYF. The DNA of the CDR3 is TGTGCCAGCAGCTTATTCTCCGGGACCCCCGGCCTCGAGCAGTACTTC. The full variable domain, with the rest looked up from reference TRBV11-2 and TRBJ2-7, is EAGVAQSPRYKIIEKRQSVAFWCNPISGHATLYWYQQILGQGPKLLIQFQNNGVVDDSQLPKDRFSAERLKGVDSTLKIQPAKLEDSAVYLCASSLFSGTPGLEQYFGPGTRLTVT.

The V call is TRBV5-1, the J call TRBJ1-1; tentatively, D is TRBD1 (5 bases). The ends were cut back, 6 bases at V and 0 bases at J, with 9 bases in the middle. This CDR3 has 13 amino acids. From germline, CDR1 is SGHRS and CDR2 YFSETQ. The CDR3 loop is CASTEQVNTEAFF. The DNA for the CDR3 is TGCGCCAGCACGGAACAGGTGAACACTGAAGCTTTCTTT.

This clone was seen only once. The chain links TRBV7-2 to TRBJ1-1; possible D gene TRBD1, 6 bases. The CDR3 has 16 residues. The V end was cut by 5 bases, the J end by 8 bases, with 24 bases between. Germline V gene sequence: CDR1 SGHTA, CDR2 FQGNSA. In nucleotides, the CDR3 is TGTGCCAGCAGCCCCAGTGGGGGGCTACCGAAGGGGGAAGCTTTCTTT. This encodes CASSPSGGLPKGEAFF.

The rearrangement uses TRBV6-5 and TRBJ2-1; D remains unclear. CDR3 length: 14 amino acids. The V and J ends lost 3 bases and 6 bases respectively, with 12 bases between them. Germline CDR1 and CDR2: MNHEY and SVGAGI. The CDR3 nucleotides read TGTGCCAGCAGTTATCAGGACCAGTCCAATGAGCAGTTCTTC. Amino acids: CASSYQDQSNEQFF.

This rearrangement joins TRBV5-1 to TRBJ2-3; 9 nucleotides agree with TRBD2. CDR3 length: 15 residues. J lost 2 bases, V lost 4 bases, and 5 bases had no gene match. Looked up from germline, CDR1 is SGHRS and CDR2 is YFSETQ. CDR3 amino acids: CASSDLAGITDTQYF. The CDR3 DNA follows: TGCGCCAGCAGCGATCTAGCGGGGATCACAGATACGCAGTATTTT.

This rearrangement joins TRBV19 to TRBJ2-3; D not certain. V was clipped by 3 bases and J by 4 bases, with 8 bases between them. CDR1 is LNHDA and CDR2 is SQIVND in the germline V gene (reference sequence). CDR3 size: 13 residues. CDR3 bases: TGTGCCAGTAGTATCCGTATCCCAGATACGCAGTATTTT. It translates to CASSIRIPDTQYF. The complete variable domain, with remaining parts taken from reference TRBV19 and TRBJ2-3, reads DGGITQSPKYLFRKEGQNVTLSCEQNLNHDAMYWYRQDPGQGLRLIYYSQIVNDFQKGDIAEGYSVSREKKESFPLTVTSAQKNPTAFYLCASSIRIPDTQYFGPGTRLTVL.

The V and J genes are TRBV28 and TRBJ2-7; 7 bases are a match to TRBD2. The CDR3 covers 16 residues. CDR1 is MDHEN, CDR2 SYDVKM, per germline. With V trimmed by 4 bases and J by 2 bases, 11 bases remained unmatched. The CDR3: CASSSPGASGAYEQYF. As DNA, the CDR3 is TGTGCCAGCAGTTCCCCCGGGGCTAGCGGAGCCTACGAGCAGTACTTC.